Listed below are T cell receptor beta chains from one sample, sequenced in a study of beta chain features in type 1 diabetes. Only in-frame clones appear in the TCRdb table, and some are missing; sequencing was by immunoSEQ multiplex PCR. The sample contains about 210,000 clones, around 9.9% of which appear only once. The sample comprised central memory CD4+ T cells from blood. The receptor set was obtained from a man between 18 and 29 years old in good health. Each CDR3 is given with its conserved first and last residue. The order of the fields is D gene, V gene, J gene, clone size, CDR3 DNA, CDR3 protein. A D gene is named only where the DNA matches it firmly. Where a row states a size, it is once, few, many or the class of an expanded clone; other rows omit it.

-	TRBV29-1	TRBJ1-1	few	TGCAGCGTTGCGGGGTTGAACACTGAAGCTTTCTTT	CSVAGLNTEAFF
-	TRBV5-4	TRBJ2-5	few	TGTGCCAGCAGCTTGCGGAATGAAGAGACCCAGTACTTC	CASSLRNEETQYF
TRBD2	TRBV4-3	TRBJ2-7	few	TGCGCCAGCAGCCCCCATTCGCGGGAGGGCGGCGAGCAGTACTTC	CASSPHSREGGEQYF
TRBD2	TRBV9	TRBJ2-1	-	TGTGCCAGCAGCGGGACTAGCGGGGGTGACAATGAGCAGTTCTTC	CASSGTSGGDNEQFF
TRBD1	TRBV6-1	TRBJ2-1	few	TGTGCCAGCGCCCCCGGGACAGGCCGCTCCAATGAGCAGTTCTTC	CASAPGTGRSNEQFF
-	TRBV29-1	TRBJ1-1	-	TGCAGCGCCACTGGGGTGAACACTGAAGCTTTCTTT	CSATGVNTEAFF
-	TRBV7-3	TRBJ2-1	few	TGTGCCAGCAGCTTAAACCCCGTGGCGGCAAACAATGAGCAGTTCTTC	CASSLNPVAANNEQFF
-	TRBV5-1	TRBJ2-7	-	TGCGCCAGCAGCTTGGGACCGCCCACCATCGAGCAGTACTTC	CASSLGPPTIEQYF
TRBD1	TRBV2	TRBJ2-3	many	TGTGCCACCACGGACAGGGTTGGCACAGATACGCAGTATTTT	CATTDRVGTDTQYF
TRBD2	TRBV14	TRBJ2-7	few	TGTGCCAGCAGCCTTGGACTAGCGGGGGCTAGCTCCTACGAGCAGTACTTC	CASSLGLAGASSYEQYF